This T cell receptor (beta chain) was sequenced for a study of beta chain features in type 1 diabetes. Study-wide points: Type 1 diabetes patients showed a moderate but significant shortening of TCRB CDR3s in all four CD4+ subsets. A greater similarity of naive, central memory and Treg TCRB repertoires was seen among patients than among healthy donors. Any HLA type influence on TCRB rearrangement was left unresolved here.

This clone was observed a few times. What it binds is not known. Germline-derived CDR1 and CDR2 are SNHLY and FYNNEI. Trimming shortened V by 4 bases and J by 8 bases, and 20 bases separated the two germline ends. This CDR3 spans 15 amino acids. The entirety of the isolated RNA underwent reverse transcription, so expressed TCRB transcripts were sequenced. Naive, central memory and regulatory T cell samples averaged about 3.4 million reads. The table came from immunoSEQ multiplex PCR; TCRdb's copy has only in-frame clones and leaves some out. Here the sample spans some 350,000 clones, about 10% being singletons.

The chain has TRBV2 and TRBJ1-2; no definite D call. Sequenced sample: central memory CD4+ T cells from blood. This TCR was recovered from a man under 40 with type 1 diabetes. CDR3 loop: CASSASGRKVYGYTF. As DNA, the CDR3 is TGTGCCAGCAGTGCTTCCGGCCGGAAGGTATACGGCTACACCTTC.